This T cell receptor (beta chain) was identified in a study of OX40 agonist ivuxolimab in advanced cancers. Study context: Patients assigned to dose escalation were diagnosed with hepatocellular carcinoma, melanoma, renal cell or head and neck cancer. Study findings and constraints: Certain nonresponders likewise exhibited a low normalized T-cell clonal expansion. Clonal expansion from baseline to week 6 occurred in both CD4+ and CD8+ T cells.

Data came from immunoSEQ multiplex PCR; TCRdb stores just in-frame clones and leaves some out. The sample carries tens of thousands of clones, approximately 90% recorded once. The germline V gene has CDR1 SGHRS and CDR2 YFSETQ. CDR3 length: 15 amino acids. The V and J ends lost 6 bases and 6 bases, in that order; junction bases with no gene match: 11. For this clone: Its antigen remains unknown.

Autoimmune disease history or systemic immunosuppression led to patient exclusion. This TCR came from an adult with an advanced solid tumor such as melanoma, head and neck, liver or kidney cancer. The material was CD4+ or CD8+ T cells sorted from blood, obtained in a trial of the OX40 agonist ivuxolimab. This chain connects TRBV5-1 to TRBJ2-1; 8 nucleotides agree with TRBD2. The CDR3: CASTYTSGGPNEQFF. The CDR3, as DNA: TGCGCCAGCACCTATACTAGCGGAGGTCCCAATGAGCAGTTCTTC. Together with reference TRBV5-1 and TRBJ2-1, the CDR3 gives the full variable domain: KAGVTQTPRYLIKTRGQQVTLSCSPISGHRSVSWYQQTPGQGLQFLFEYFSETQRNKGNFPGRFSGRQFSNSRSEMNVSTLELGDSALYLCASTYTSGGPNEQFFGPGTRLTVL.